Following are 4 T cell receptor beta chains from one sample sequenced in a study of beta chain features in type 1 diabetes. TCRB transcripts that were expressed got sequenced, as all of the isolated RNA had been reverse transcribed. Using immunoSEQ multiplex PCR, the repertoire was profiled, and TCRdb retains in-frame clones only, with some absent. The repertoire holds about 210,000 clones, with roughly 10% as singletons. The sample was central memory CD4+ T cells from blood. These receptors originate from a man between 18 and 29 years old in good health.

In its sample, this clone was seen a few times. The chain combines TRBV6-1 with TRBJ1-3; no clear D gene. The V end lost 10 bases, the J end lost 0 bases, and 10 bases lay between the germline ends. Germline lookup yields CDR1 MNHNS and CDR2 SASEGT. CDR3 size: 13 residues. The CDR3: CATTDISGNTIYF. CDR3 DNA sequence: TGTGCCACCACTGACATCTCTGGAAACACCATATATTTT.

The V call is TRBV27, the J call TRBJ1-2, with 9 bases that match TRBD1. V was clipped by 4 bases and J by 6 bases; unmatched bases: 3. This CDR3 is built from 13 residues. Germline CDR1 reads MNHEY; CDR2 reads SMNVEV (reference sequence). CDR3: CASSWGQGNGYTF. The DNA for the CDR3 is TGTGCCAGCAGTTGGGGACAGGGTAATGGCTACACCTTC.

In its sample, this clone was seen many times. The rearrangement links TRBV27 to TRBJ2-4, with unresolved D. The CDR3 totals 8 residues. From germline, CDR1 is MNHEY and CDR2 SMNVEV (reference sequence). V shed 7 bases and J shed 10 bases, with 2 bases lying between them. This CDR3 reads CASTIQYF. CDR3 coding DNA: TGTGCCAGCACGATTCAGTACTTC.

In its sample, this clone was seen many times. The genes are TRBV30 and TRBJ2-3; a weak D match, TRBD2 (6 bases). CDR3 length equals 13 residues. V was pared by 2 bases and J by 4 bases, with 10 bases between. Germline CDR1 is GTSNPN and CDR2 is SVGIG (reference sequence). The chain's CDR3 is CAWSQRRADTQYF. In DNA form, the CDR3 reads TGTGCCTGGAGTCAGAGGAGGGCAGATACGCAGTATTTT.